The 31 T cell receptor beta chains in this list originate from one sample, sequenced in a study of cytomegalovirus exposure and HLA in healthy donors. The primer mix had 60 Vbeta and 13 Jbeta primers. Produced via immunoSEQ multiplex PCR; TCRdb's table is partial and in-frame only. The sample holds over 200,000 clones; over 75% are singletons and the top ten take 1.8%. The sequenced sample consisted of PBMCs. These receptors came from a male donor in good health and CMV-seronegative.

The chain links TRBV29-1 to TRBJ1-2; D remains ambiguous. Germline lookup yields CDR1 SQVTM and CDR2 ANQGSEA. This CDR3 spans 12 amino acids. V was cut by 0 bases and J by 2 bases, with 4 bases left in between. CDR3 nucleotide sequence: TGCAGCGTTGAAGAACGGAACTATGGCTACACCTTC. Translated: CSVEERNYGYTF.

This clone was found once. V gene TRBV4-1 combines with J gene TRBJ2-1; TRBD2 matches at 9 bases. The CDR3 is 15 residues long. Germline trimming cut 5 bases from V and 2 bases from J; bases unmatched to any gene: 4. Germline-derived CDR1 and CDR2 are MGHRA and YSYEKL. For the CDR3, the DNA is TGCGCCAGCAGCTTAAGCGGGGGGACCTACAATGAGCAGTTCTTC. This encodes CASSLSGGTYNEQFF.

The chain is built from TRBV19 and TRBJ1-1; no reliable D call. V lost 3 bases to trimming and J lost 4 bases, with 18 bases between them. Germline-derived CDR1 and CDR2 are LNHDA and SQIVND (reference sequence). CDR3 length: 16 amino acids. The CDR3 bases are TGTGCCAGTAGTATTGGAGGGTTATCTTTGGGCACTGAAGCTTTCTTT. Residues: CASSIGGLSLGTEAFF.

This chain links TRBV29-1 with TRBJ2-1, with 9 bases matching TRBD1. The CDR3 is made up of 14 amino acids. The trim removed 6 bases at V and 1 base at J, leaving 4 bases unmatched. In germline, CDR1 is SQVTM, CDR2 ANQGSEA. The CDR3 DNA sequence: TGCAGCGTGTCAGACAGGGGGTCCTACAATGAGCAGTTCTTC. Protein product: CSVSDRGSYNEQFF.

The chain carries TRBV7-3 and TRBJ1-2, with D possibly matching TRBD1 (6 bases). Germline CDR1 SGHTA, CDR2 FQGTGA. The V gene lost 4 bases and the J gene lost 10 bases, with 13 bases spanning the gap. The CDR3 sequence is 12 residues long. CDR3 protein: CASSSQTGHYTF. CDR3 nucleotides: TGTGCCAGCAGCTCCCAGACAGGCCACTACACCTTC.

This chain joins TRBV5-1 and TRBJ2-7; maybe TRBD1 (6 bases). Trimming shortened V by 4 bases and J by 0 bases, and 11 bases separated the two germline ends. Looked up from germline, CDR1 is SGHRS and CDR2 is YFSETQ. There are 14 residues in the CDR3. The chain's CDR3 is CASSLGTLSYEQYF. The CDR3 nucleotides are TGCGCCAGCAGCCTAGGGACACTCTCCTACGAGCAGTACTTC.

The V call is TRBV27, the J call TRBJ1-1; 7 bases are shared with TRBD1. J was trimmed by 4 bases and V by 6 bases; bases with no gene match: 8. In germline, CDR1 is MNHEY, CDR2 SMNVEV (reference sequence). CDR3 length: 14 residues. CDR3 coding DNA: TGTGCCAGCAGCCTACAGGGGCGATTCACTGAAGCTTTCTTT. Encoded protein: CASSLQGRFTEAFF.

The chain employs TRBV30 and TRBJ2-2; TRBD2 aligns across 11 bases. J was trimmed by 3 bases and V by 8 bases; bases with no gene match: 8. CDR1 is GTSNPN and CDR2 is SVGIG in the germline V gene (reference sequence). This CDR3 region has 15 residues. CDR3: CALSSGGADTGELFF. The CDR3 DNA follows: TGTGCCCTGAGTAGCGGGGGGGCTGACACCGGGGAGCTGTTTTTT.

The rearrangement uses TRBV19 and TRBJ1-1; the match to TRBD1 covers 9 bases. The V segment lost 5 bases and the J segment 4 bases; nucleotides outside the gene matches: 17. The CDR3 covers 18 residues. Germline V gene lookup returns CDR1 LNHDA and CDR2 SQIVND (reference sequence). The CDR3 DNA follows: TGTGCCAGTAGTTCCCCCCCCGGGACAGGGCGGAGAGGCACTGAAGCTTTCTTT. Translated, it gives CASSSPPGTGRRGTEAFF.

The gene calls are TRBV6-5 and TRBJ2-5; the D gene is possibly TRBD1 (6 bases). Germline V gives CDR1 MNHEY, CDR2 SVGAGI. V dropped 2 bases and J dropped 1 base, with 8 bases sitting between them. This CDR3 is built from 14 residues. In DNA, the CDR3 is TGTGCCAGCAGTTACACAGGGTCCCAAGAGACCCAGTACTTC. Residues: CASSYTGSQETQYF.

The chain carries TRBV5-6 and TRBJ1-3, with unresolved D. The germline CDR1 and CDR2 sequences are SGHDT and YYEEEE. This CDR3 region has 13 residues. Trimming pared 4 bases from V and 4 bases from J, leaving 9 bases between. The CDR3 protein is CASSLLRGNTIYF. CDR3 nucleotides: TGTGCCAGCAGCCTCCTGAGGGGAAACACCATATATTTT. The complete variable domain, with remaining parts taken from reference TRBV5-6 and TRBJ1-3, reads DAGVTQSPTHLIKTRGQQVTLRCSPKSGHDTVSWYQQALGQGPQFIFQYYEEEERQRGNFPDRFSGHQFPNYSSELNVNALLLGDSALYLCASSLLRGNTIYFGEGSWLTVV.

This chain links TRBV6-5 with TRBJ2-3; D is possibly TRBD1 (5 bases). The CDR3 is made up of 14 amino acids. Germline-derived CDR1 and CDR2 are MNHEY and SVGAGI. Trimming took 2 bases from V and 1 from J, leaving 7 bases between them. The CDR3 loop is CASSYRGGTDTQYF. The CDR3, as DNA: TGTGCCAGCAGTTACAGGGGTGGCACAGATACGCAGTATTTT.

CDR3 sequence: CAISRGRGYEQYF. The CDR3 coding sequence is TGTGCCATATCGAGAGGCAGGGGCTACGAGCAGTACTTC. This chain connects TRBV28 to TRBJ2-7; maybe TRBD1 (6 bases). There are 13 residues in the CDR3. The germline CDR1 and CDR2 sequences are MDHEN and SYDVKM. V lost 10 bases, J lost 3 bases, and 16 bases lay in between.

The chain uses TRBV27 and TRBJ1-5; perhaps TRBD1 as D (6 bases). CDR1 and CDR2 (germline): MNHEY, SMNVEV (reference sequence). The CDR3 is 14 amino acids. The germline V and J ends were trimmed by 6 bases and 6 bases, with 15 bases remaining between them. The CDR3: CASRPRGAIQPQHF. CDR3 coding DNA: TGTGCCAGCAGACCCCGGGGGGCGATTCAGCCCCAGCATTTT.

This clone was seen a few times. This chain uses TRBV5-6 with TRBJ2-3; TRBD2 aligns across 7 bases. V lost 4 bases to trimming and J lost 5 bases; unmatched junction nucleotides: 13. The CDR3 runs to 16 residues. Germline CDR1 is SGHDT and CDR2 is YYEEEE. The CDR3, as DNA: TGTGCCAGCAGCCGAGAAGCGGGGTGGGGTGTAGATACGCAGTATTTT. Protein sequence: CASSREAGWGVDTQYF.

V and J are TRBV5-8 and TRBJ1-1; D gene unclear. Germline V gene lookup returns CDR1 SGHTS and CDR2 YDEGEE. The V and J ends lost 0 bases and 10 bases respectively, with 10 bases between them. The CDR3 contains 12 residues. For the CDR3, the DNA is TGTGCCAGCAGCTTGGTCGCCTTGGCAGCTTTCTTT. This gives the protein CASSLVALAAFF.

This chain links TRBV14 with TRBJ2-7; possible D gene TRBD2, 5 bases. V shed 1 base and J shed 12 bases, with 13 bases lying between them. Germline V CDR1 and CDR2: SGHDN, FVKESK. The CDR3 sequence is 12 residues long. The CDR3 DNA follows: TGTGCCAGCAGCCAAGGGCCCCGGGGTCGGTACTTC. This encodes CASSQGPRGRYF. The full variable domain, its missing parts supplied by reference TRBV14 and TRBJ2-7, is EAGVTQFPSHSVIEKGQTVTLRCDPISGHDNLYWYRRVMGKEIKFLLHFVKESKQDESGMPNNRFLAERTGGTYSTLKVQPAELEDSGVYFCASSQGPRGRYFGPGTRLTVT.

The V call is TRBV5-1, the J call TRBJ2-7; 9 bases agree with TRBD1. This CDR3 has 14 amino acids. Germline V CDR1 and CDR2: SGHRS, YFSETQ. Trimming took 1 base from V and 4 from J; bases not matched to a gene: 3. As DNA, the CDR3 is TGCGCCAGCAGCTTGACAGGGGGCATTTACGAGCAGTACTTC. It specifies CASSLTGGIYEQYF.

The rearrangement links TRBV10-3 to TRBJ2-5; perhaps TRBD2 as D (5 bases). V shed 2 bases and J shed 9 bases, with 19 bases lying between them. The V gene's germline CDR1 is ENHRY and CDR2 SYGVKD. This CDR3 spans 15 amino acids. CDR3: CAISEREPDLSAQYF. CDR3 DNA: TGTGCCATCAGTGAGAGGGAGCCGGACCTATCAGCCCAGTACTTC.

The V call is TRBV2, the J call TRBJ1-3, with 7 nucleotides matching TRBD1. The CDR3 length is 15 residues. The V and J ends lost 8 bases and 4 bases, in that order; junction bases with no gene match: 11. CDR1 is SNHLY, CDR2 FYNNEI, per germline. The CDR3 region is CASLPTGSLGNTIYF. The CDR3, as DNA: TGTGCCAGCCTACCGACAGGGTCCCTGGGAAACACCATATATTTT.

The chain uses TRBV5-1 and TRBJ1-1; the D gene is possibly TRBD1 (5 bases). Germline V gene lookup returns CDR1 SGHRS and CDR2 YFSETQ. The CDR3 extends over 14 amino acids. V was shortened by 4 bases and J by 3 bases, with 13 bases between the two germline ends. CDR3 region: CASSPPAGYTEAFF. In DNA form, the CDR3 reads TGCGCCAGCAGCCCCCCGGCAGGGTACACTGAAGCTTTCTTT.

This chain connects TRBV19 to TRBJ1-5; maybe TRBD1 (6 bases). Trimming shortened V by 1 base and J by 5 bases, and 12 bases separated the two germline ends. In germline, CDR1 is LNHDA, CDR2 SQIVND (reference sequence). This CDR3 comprises 15 residues. The CDR3 is CASSIADSRDQPQHF. CDR3 DNA: TGTGCCAGTAGTATAGCGGACAGTAGAGATCAGCCCCAGCATTTT. The full variable domain, with the rest looked up from reference TRBV19 and TRBJ1-5, is DGGITQSPKYLFRKEGQNVTLSCEQNLNHDAMYWYRQDPGQGLRLIYYSQIVNDFQKGDIAEGYSVSREKKESFPLTVTSAQKNPTAFYLCASSIADSRDQPQHFGDGTRLSIL.

This chain connects TRBV9 to TRBJ1-2; D gene uncertain. Trimming cost V 0 bases and J 2 bases, with 11 bases left between them. This CDR3 region has 15 residues. From germline, CDR1 is SGDLS and CDR2 YYNGEE. CDR3 amino acids: CASSVEEVGNYGYTF. CDR3 bases: TGTGCCAGCAGCGTAGAGGAGGTCGGCAACTATGGCTACACCTTC.

This clone was counted between two and nine times. The rearrangement joins TRBV28 to TRBJ1-6; TRBD1 matches 7 bases. V shed 6 bases, J shed 7 bases, and the junction held 3 bases outside the gene matches. The germline gives CDR1 MDHEN, CDR2 SYDVKM. CDR3 length equals 13 residues. CDR3 bases: TGTGCCAGCAGCAGGGACAGCAATTCACCCCTCCACTTT. Translation gives CASSRDSNSPLHF.

V gene TRBV5-4 combines with J gene TRBJ1-1; 7 nucleotides line up with TRBD1. This CDR3 has 12 amino acids. Germline V gene sequence: CDR1 SGHNT, CDR2 YYREEE (reference sequence). With V trimmed by 4 bases and J by 8 bases, 5 bases remained unmatched. CDR3 bases: TGTGCCAGCAGCGCGACAGGGATCGAAGCTTTCTTT. It specifies CASSATGIEAFF.

DNA for the CDR3: TGTGCCAGCAGTTTATCACAGGTGGGCAGGGGGCGACCGACTAATGAAAAACTGTTTTTT. It encodes CASSLSQVGRGRPTNEKLFF. The rearrangement uses TRBV27 and TRBJ1-4; TRBD1 matches at 8 bases. The CDR3 totals 20 residues. From germline, CDR1 is MNHEY and CDR2 SMNVEV (reference sequence). The V gene end was trimmed by 0 bases and the J gene end by 2 bases; junction bases not matched to a gene: 14.

The chain carries TRBV14 and TRBJ1-1; D gene ambiguous. Trimming shortened V by 6 bases and J by 0 bases, and 17 bases separated the two germline ends. There are 16 residues in the CDR3. Germline V gene data show CDR1 as SGHDN and CDR2 as FVKESK. The CDR3 is CASSPHYTLMNTEAFF. CDR3 DNA sequence: TGTGCCAGCAGTCCCCACTATACCCTGATGAACACTGAAGCTTTCTTT.

This clone was detected a few times. V and J are TRBV5-1 and TRBJ2-1; a possible D gene is TRBD2 (5 bases). With 1 base removed from V and 7 bases from J, the gap between germline ends came to 12 bases. Germline V gene lookup returns CDR1 SGHRS and CDR2 YFSETQ. This CDR3 is built from 14 residues. CDR3 amino acids: CASSLLPGKNEQFF. The CDR3 bases are TGCGCCAGCAGCTTGCTGCCGGGGAAGAATGAGCAGTTCTTC.

This sequence joins TRBV10-2 and TRBJ2-3; TRBD2 might be the D (6 bases). Looked up from germline, CDR1 is WSHSY and CDR2 is SAAADI. The germline V and J ends were trimmed by 7 bases and 0 bases, with 8 bases remaining between them. The CDR3 length is 13 residues. This CDR3 reads CASTGTSTDTQYF. CDR3 nucleotides: TGCGCCAGCACCGGGACTAGCACAGATACGCAGTATTTT.

This chain uses TRBV4-3 with TRBJ1-1; 7 bases fit TRBD1. V shed 4 bases, J shed 0 bases, and the junction held 8 bases outside the gene matches. The V gene's germline CDR1 is LGHNA and CDR2 YSLEER. CDR3 length equals 16 residues. The DNA for the CDR3 is TGCGCCAGCAGCCTCCGACAGGGACGCATGAACACTGAAGCTTTCTTT. Translated: CASSLRQGRMNTEAFF.

This chain uses TRBV7-9 with TRBJ1-5, with D possibly being TRBD1 (6 bases). The CDR3 loop spans 14 amino acids. Trimming removed 5 bases at V and 4 bases at J, with 12 bases between. Germline V gene data show CDR1 as SEHNR and CDR2 as FQNEAQ (reference sequence). The CDR3 protein is CASSPGTLNQPQHF. For the CDR3, the DNA is TGTGCCAGCAGCCCGGGGACACTAAATCAGCCCCAGCATTTT.